These 21 T cell receptor beta chains originate from one sample sequenced in a study of metastatic and nonmetastatic thyroid tumors. TCRdb called clones again from the PCR reads with MiXCR. Seen here are 6,000 or so clones, 25% to 30% observed once, and the top ten hold less than 60%. The entire patient cohort was treatment-naive prior to thyroid surgery. The material sequenced was adjacent normal tissue. The receptors were gathered from a female donor with papillary thyroid cancer or a benign thyroid nodule (not recorded which). Some clones in this sample may be carry-over from other donors' samples.

The genes are TRBV14 and TRBJ2-1; TRBD2 matches 13 bases. The CDR3 has 15 amino acids. Germline V gene sequence: CDR1 SGHDN, CDR2 FVKESK. The V segment lost 7 bases and the J segment 6 bases; nucleotides outside the gene matches: 6. CDR3 residues: CASTPGLAGPNEQFF. In nucleotides, the CDR3 is TGTGCCAGCACTCCGGGACTAGCGGGACCCAATGAGCAGTTCTTC.

Only a few counts were recorded for this clone. The chain joins TRBV5-8 to TRBJ1-2; 7 bases align to TRBD1. The CDR3 length is 15 residues. The germline CDR1 and CDR2 sequences are SGHTS and YDEGEE. The V segment lost 1 base and the J segment 8 bases; nucleotides outside the gene matches: 11. The CDR3 sequence: CASSLYDRELEGYTF. CDR3 nucleotides: TGTGCCAGCAGCTTGTATGACAGGGAGTTGGAAGGCTACACCTTC. Variable domain in full (rest from reference TRBV5-8 and TRBJ1-2): EAGVTQSPTHLIKTRGQQATLRCSPISGHTSVYWYQQALGLGLQFLLWYDEGEERNRGNFPPRFSGRQFPNYSSELNVNALELEDSALYLCASSLYDRELEGYTFGSGTRLTVV.

By share, this clone counts as medium-sized. This rearrangement joins TRBV7-9 to TRBJ2-2; D remains unclear. The CDR3 has 12 amino acids. In germline, CDR1 is SEHNR, CDR2 FQNEAQ (reference sequence). V gave up 5 bases and J gave up 5 bases, with 6 bases separating them. The CDR3 sequence: CASSPGTGELFF. The CDR3 DNA is TGTGCCAGCAGCCCCGGGACCGGGGAGCTGTTTTTT. The full variable domain, completed using reference TRBV7-9 and TRBJ2-2, is DTGVSQNPRHKITKRGQNVTFRCDPISEHNRLYWYRQTLGQGPEFLTYFQNEAQLEKSRLLSDRFSAERPKGSFSTLEIQRTEQGDSAMYLCASSPGTGELFFGEGSRLTVL.

This sequence joins TRBV7-8 and TRBJ2-1, with 12 bases matching TRBD2. The junction had 6 bases not matched to a gene; V was cut back by 2 bases and J by 7 bases. CDR3 length: 16 residues. CDR1 and CDR2 (germline): SGHVS, FQNEAQ. This CDR3 is CASSLTLAGGQNEQFF. CDR3 sequence (DNA): TGTGCCAGCAGCTTAACCCTAGCGGGGGGGCAAAATGAGCAGTTCTTC. Together with reference TRBV7-8 and TRBJ2-1, the CDR3 gives the full variable domain: GAGVSQSPRYKVAKRGQDVALRCDPISGHVSLFWYQQALGQGPEFLTYFQNEAQLDKSGLPSDRFFAERPEGSVSTLKIQRTQQEDSAVYLCASSLTLAGGQNEQFFGPGTRLTVL.

The V gene is TRBV27, the J gene TRBJ2-7; 8 bases line up with TRBD2. Germline CDR1 is MNHEY and CDR2 is SMNVEV (reference sequence). With 3 bases clipped from V and 4 bases from J, the junction kept 5 bases outside the gene matches. The CDR3 has 14 residues. DNA for the CDR3: TGTGCCAGCAGTTTCCGGGAGGGCGTATACGAGCAGTACTTC. This sequence encodes CASSFREGVYEQYF.

This clone was counted a few times. The V and J genes are TRBV28 and TRBJ1-1; 10 bases line up with TRBD1. Looked up from germline, CDR1 is MDHEN and CDR2 is SYDVKM. V lost 6 bases, J lost 7 bases, and 11 bases stayed unmatched. The CDR3 runs 15 residues. Here the CDR3 reads CASSHRSTGGREAFF. The CDR3 nucleotides are TGTGCCAGCAGCCACCGATCGACAGGGGGCCGTGAAGCTTTCTTT.

Of note for this clone: At one end the junction does not follow the germline gene, possibly because of a read error. This chain links TRBV20-1 with TRBJ1-2; D gene ambiguous. Looked up from germline, CDR1 is DFQATT and CDR2 is SNEGSKA (reference sequence). The CDR3 runs 12 residues. The CDR3 sequence: CSGSESYYGYTF. CDR3 in DNA: TGCAGTGGTAGCGAGAGCTACTATGGCTATACCTTC.

The J gene is TRBJ2-7, the V gene TRBV6-6; 8 nucleotides match TRBD1. Germline lookup yields CDR1 MNHNY and CDR2 SVGAGI (reference sequence). CDR3 size: 15 residues. V lost 0 bases and J lost 2; bases outside the gene matches: 3. In DNA, the CDR3 is TGTGCCAGCAGTTACTCCCAGGGGGCGGCCTACGAGCAGTACTTC. This gives the protein CASSYSQGAAYEQYF.

CDR3 sequence reads: CSARDQTTPNTEAFF. CDR3 DNA: TGCAGTGCTAGAGATCAGACCACACCGAACACTGAAGCTTTCTTT. This sequence joins TRBV20-1 and TRBJ1-1; D is undetermined. The CDR3 is made up of 15 amino acids. CDR1 DFQATT and CDR2 SNEGSKA come from the germline V gene (reference sequence). V lost 0 bases and J lost 1, with 12 bases in between.

This clone qualifies as medium-sized. This chain links TRBV14 with TRBJ1-1; D unclear. Germline V gives CDR1 SGHDN, CDR2 FVKESK. The CDR3 covers 14 residues. The V end lost 2 bases, the J end lost 5 bases, and 12 bases lay between the germline ends. The CDR3 spells CASSQWPSRTEAFF. CDR3 coding DNA: TGTGCCAGCAGCCAATGGCCTTCAAGGACTGAAGCTTTCTTT.

This clone was counted only a few times. The rearrangement joins TRBV28 to TRBJ2-7; the D gene could be TRBD1 or TRBD2 (7 bases each). Germline assignment: CDR1 MDHEN and CDR2 SYDVKM. The CDR3 covers 13 residues. V shed 2 bases and J shed 7 bases, with 12 bases lying between them. The CDR3: CASSLGTAGEQYF. DNA for the CDR3: TGTGCCAGCAGTTTAGGGACAGCGGGGGAGCAGTACTTC.

This clone has a handful of counts. The genes are TRBV12-3 or TRBV12-4 and TRBJ2-7; a weak D match, TRBD1 (6 bases). CDR3 length: 14 amino acids. Deletions cut 2 bases from V and 5 bases from J, with 13 bases between. The CDR3 coding sequence is TGTGCCAGCAGTTTATTACAGGGTGGGCACGAGCAGTACTTC. This codes for CASSLLQGGHEQYF.

This clone was seen more than once but under ten times. The rearrangement links TRBV6-1 to TRBJ1-1, with 10 bases lining up with TRBD1. The germline V gene has CDR1 MNHNS and CDR2 SASEGT. V lost 5 bases to trimming and J lost 5 bases; unmatched junction nucleotides: 11. This CDR3 is 16 amino acids long. CDR3 region: CASSPWTGGRGTEAFF. For the CDR3, the DNA is TGTGCCAGCAGTCCATGGACAGGGGGTCGAGGGACTGAAGCTTTCTTT.

This clone was seen many times. This rearrangement joins TRBV6-8 to TRBJ2-2; D ambiguous. This CDR3 is built from 17 residues. Germline V gene lookup returns CDR1 MNHGY and CDR2 SAAAGT. V was clipped by 0 bases and J by 1 base, with 12 bases between them. The CDR3 DNA reads as TGTGCCAGCAGTTACTCGTATGAAACCAGGAACACCGGGGAGCTGTTTTTT. Its translation is CASSYSYETRNTGELFF.

This clone has a count of ten or more. The V and J genes are TRBV28 and TRBJ1-5; 7 bases align to TRBD1. The V segment lost 6 bases and the J segment 3 bases; nucleotides outside the gene matches: 8. Per germline, CDR1 MDHEN and CDR2 SYDVKM. This CDR3 comprises 15 residues. The CDR3 DNA reads TGTGCCAGCAGCCGAACAGGGGAGGCCAATCAGCCCCAGCATTTT. Encoded protein: CASSRTGEANQPQHF. Combining the CDR3 with reference TRBV28 and TRBJ1-5 gives the whole variable domain DVKVTQSSRYLVKRTGEKVFLECVQDMDHENMFWYRQDPGLGLRLIYFSYDVKMKEKGDIPEGYSVSREKKERFSLILESASTNQTSMYLCASSRTGEANQPQHFGDGTRLSIL.

The sample holds one count of this clone. This chain links TRBV20-1 with TRBJ1-5, with no clear D. The CDR3 spans 12 residues. V was shortened by 2 bases and J by 2 bases, with 4 bases between the two germline ends. Looked up from germline, CDR1 is DFQATT and CDR2 is SNEGSKA (reference sequence). The CDR3 protein is CSARQGNQPQHF. The CDR3 DNA sequence: TGCAGTGCTAGACAGGGCAATCAGCCCCAGCATTTT.

This clone was seen a single time. This chain uses TRBV5-6 with TRBJ1-1; tentatively, D is TRBD1 (5 bases). The CDR3 covers 14 residues. CDR1 is SGHDT and CDR2 is YYEEEE in the germline V gene. The V gene lost 5 bases and the J gene lost 2 bases, with 13 bases spanning the gap. CDR3 loop: CASRVSGGNTEAFF. The DNA for the CDR3 is TGTGCCAGCAGGGTCTCGGGGGGAAACACTGAAGCTTTCTTT.

The V and J genes are TRBV27 and TRBJ2-7, with D perhaps TRBD2 (6 bases). The ends were cut back, 0 bases at V and 4 bases at J, with 16 bases in the middle. Per germline, CDR1 MNHEY and CDR2 SMNVEV (reference sequence). The CDR3 contains 16 residues. The CDR3 protein is CASSLSLRGGNYEQYF. Here the CDR3 DNA reads TGTGCCAGCAGTTTATCGTTACGGGGCGGGAATTACGAGCAGTACTTC.

The rearrangement joins TRBV12-3 or TRBV12-4 to TRBJ1-5, with D tentatively TRBD1 (5 bases). The CDR3 sequence is 14 residues long. V dropped 5 bases and J dropped 1 base, with 9 bases sitting between them. In DNA form, the CDR3 reads TGTGCCAGCAGTGGGGGTTTAAGCAATCAGCCCCAGCATTTT. Protein product: CASSGGLSNQPQHF.

The J gene is TRBJ2-7, the V gene TRBV9; TRBD2 matches at 10 bases. The J segment lost 2 bases and the V segment lost 4 bases, leaving 6 bases of the junction unmatched. The CDR3 has 15 amino acids. Per germline, CDR1 SGDLS and CDR2 YYNGEE. DNA of the CDR3: TGTGCCAGCAGCCCCCAGGGACTAGCGACCTACGAGCAGTACTTC. Translating gives CASSPQGLATYEQYF.

The rearrangement uses TRBV12-3 or TRBV12-4 and TRBJ2-2; TRBD2 aligns across 14 bases. The CDR3 is 15 residues long. V shed 5 bases, J shed 8 bases, and the junction held 4 bases outside the gene matches. This chain's CDR3 is CASSPGLAGVGELFF. Here the CDR3 DNA reads TGTGCCAGCAGTCCGGGACTAGCGGGAGTTGGGGAGCTGTTTTTT.